This T cell receptor beta chain was sequenced during a study of CD8 T cells in Susac syndrome. As for the study in general: Patients with Susac syndrome were therapy-naive, treated with corticosteroids, or treated with intravenous immunoglobulin alone when blood was collected.

High-throughput TCR beta sequencing covered peripheral CD8+ and CD4+ T cells. An input of about 0.5 to 1 ug of RNA was subjected to reverse transcription using random hexamers. immunoSEQ multiplex PCR amplified TCR beta CDR3 across 54 Vbeta, 13 Jbeta. TCRdb reprocessed the immunoSEQ multiplex PCR reads with MiXCR, giving one entry per CDR3 protein. Of 150,000 to 180,000 distinct CDR3 sequences listed, 85% to 95% are singletons. The sequence was collected from a human donor with Susac syndrome. Sequencing was done on a sample of CD4+ T cells from PBMCs.

This CDR3 reads CASSPRTSGGLETQYF. In DNA, the CDR3 is TGTGCCAGCAGCCCTCGGACTAGCGGGGGGTTGGAGACCCAGTACTTC. The V and J genes are TRBV9 and TRBJ2-5; 14 bases line up with TRBD2. The V gene end was trimmed by 4 bases and the J gene end by 5 bases; junction bases not matched to a gene: 7. The CDR3 extends over 16 amino acids. The germline gives CDR1 SGDLS, CDR2 YYNGEE. The whole variable domain, remainder taken from reference TRBV9 and TRBJ2-5, is DSGVTQTPKHLITATGQRVTLRCSPRSGDLSVYWYQQSLDQGLQFLIQYYNGEERAKGNILERFSAQQFPDLHSELNLSSLELGDSALYFCASSPRTSGGLETQYFGPGTRLLVL.